This record looks at one T cell receptor (beta chain) sequence and its context. Its antigen is currently unknown. This entry belongs to a study of T cells in Graves' hyperthyroidism and ophthalmopathy. Findings of the study overall: With a median lead of roughly 6.2 months before onset, the model predicted ophthalmopathy.

Amplification targeted TCR beta CDR3 regions from RNA transcripts. Using the HTBI primer set, a first-round RT-PCR was run on the TCR CDR3. TCRdb re-called the multiplex PCR reads through MiXCR, storing one row per CDR3 protein. The data contain 500,000 to 700,000 distinct CDR3 sequences, over 15% of them singletons. The V end was cut by 5 bases, the J end by 3 bases, with 17 bases between. Germline V gene data show CDR1 as SEHNR and CDR2 as FQNEAQ (reference sequence). This CDR3 is 15 amino acids long. Sequences were obtained from blood. The sequence derives from a woman aged 18-29 years with Graves' hyperthyroidism. The chain couples TRBV7-9 to TRBJ2-7, with D uncertain. The CDR3 loop reads CASSPQPIVGYEQYF. The CDR3 nucleotides read TGTGCCAGCAGCCCACAGCCGATAGTGGGCTACGAGCAGTACTTC.